The present T cell receptor beta chain was sequenced within a study of blood T cells in healthy people across ages. The table lists this clonotype with a few counts. Alongside a J-beta primer mix, a sample-barcoded 5' primer served in a second PCR lasting roughly 6 to 11 cycles. TCRdb itself ran the 5' RACE reads through MiXCR, one entry per CDR3 protein. Among roughly 800,000 distinct CDR3 sequences listed, 58% were seen once. Trimming shortened V by 4 bases and J by 2 bases, and 12 bases separated the two germline ends. The germline CDR1 and CDR2 sequences are SQVTM and ANQGSEA. The CDR3 consists of 13 residues.

This TCR came from a man younger than 45 in good health. The rearrangement joins TRBV29-1 to TRBJ2-7; D may correspond to TRBD1 or TRBD2 (5 bases each). The sequenced sample consisted of blood. This CDR3 reads CSVAGTDPYEQYF. The CDR3 DNA reads TGCAGCGTTGCCGGGACGGACCCCTACGAGCAGTACTTC.